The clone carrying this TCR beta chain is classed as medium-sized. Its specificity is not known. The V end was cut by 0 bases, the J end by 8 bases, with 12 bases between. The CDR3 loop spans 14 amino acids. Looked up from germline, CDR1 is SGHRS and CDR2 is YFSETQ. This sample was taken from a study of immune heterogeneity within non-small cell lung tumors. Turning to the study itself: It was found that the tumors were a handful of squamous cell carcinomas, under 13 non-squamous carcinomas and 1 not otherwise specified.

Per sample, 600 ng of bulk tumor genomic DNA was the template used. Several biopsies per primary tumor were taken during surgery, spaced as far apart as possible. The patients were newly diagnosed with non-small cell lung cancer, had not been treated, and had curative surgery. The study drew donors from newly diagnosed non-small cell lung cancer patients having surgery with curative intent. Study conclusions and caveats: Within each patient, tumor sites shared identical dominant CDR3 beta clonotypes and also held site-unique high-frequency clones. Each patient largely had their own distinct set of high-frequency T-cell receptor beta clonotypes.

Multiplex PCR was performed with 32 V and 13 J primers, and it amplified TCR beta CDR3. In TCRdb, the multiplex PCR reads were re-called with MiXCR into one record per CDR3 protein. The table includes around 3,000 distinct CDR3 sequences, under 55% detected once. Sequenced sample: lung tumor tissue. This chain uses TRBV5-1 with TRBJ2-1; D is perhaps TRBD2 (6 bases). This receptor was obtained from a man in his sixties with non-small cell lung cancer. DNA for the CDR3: TGCGCCAGCAGCTTGGACGGGAGTCTGGATGAGCAGTTCTTC. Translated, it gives CASSLDGSLDEQFF.